Following are 21 T cell receptor beta chains from one sample sequenced in a study of blood T cells in healthy people across ages. Next came a second PCR, run for about 6 to 12 cycles, which used a sample-barcoded 5' primer along with a J-beta primer mix. TCRdb re-called the 5' RACE reads through MiXCR, storing one row per CDR3 protein. The table lists some 1.4 million distinct CDR3 sequences, 42% of them singletons, with approximately 7.9% in the top ten. The sample comprised blood. The receptors stem from a woman between 18 and 30 years old in good health.

The rearrangement joins TRBV7-6 to TRBJ2-3; D gene ambiguous. V lost 5 bases to trimming and J lost 6 bases, with 12 bases between them. This CDR3 contains 13 residues. CDR1 is SGHVS and CDR2 is FNYEAQ in the germline V gene. The CDR3 nucleotides are TGTGCCAGCAGCGTAGGTGCGGACGATACGCAGTATTTT. Amino acids: CASSVGADDTQYF. The full variable domain, with the rest looked up from reference TRBV7-6 and TRBJ2-3, is GAGVSQSPRYKVTKRGQDVALRCDPISGHVSLYWYRQALGQGPEFLTYFNYEAQQDKSGLPNDRFSAERPEGSISTLTIQRTEQRDSAMYRCASSVGADDTQYFGPGTRLTVL.

The CDR3 region has the DNA TGTGCCACCAGTGACCACGAGGAATGGGGTACGCAGTATTTT. This codes for CATSDHEEWGTQYF. This chain joins TRBV24-1 and TRBJ2-3; D not resolved. V lost 4 bases to trimming and J lost 8 bases, with 15 bases between them. The germline gives CDR1 KGHDR, CDR2 SFDVKD. The CDR3 totals 14 residues.

This clonotype has just a few counts. The chain combines TRBV12-3 or TRBV12-4 with TRBJ2-4; D unresolved. The CDR3 has 13 residues. The V gene lost 2 bases and the J gene lost 6 bases, with 8 bases spanning the gap. The CDR3 reads CASSLNSLNIQYF. CDR3 coding DNA: TGTGCCAGCAGTTTAAACTCGCTAAACATTCAGTACTTC.

Only a few counts were recorded for this clonotype. The chain carries TRBV20-1 and TRBJ2-1, with unresolved D. V shed 3 bases and J shed 10 bases, with 19 bases lying between them. CDR1 is DFQATT and CDR2 is SNEGSKA in the germline V gene (reference sequence). The CDR3 is made up of 14 amino acids. CDR3 sequence reads: CSASPGAMQSEQFF. The DNA for the CDR3 is TGCAGTGCTAGCCCGGGCGCCATGCAATCCGAGCAGTTCTTC.

This clonotype was observed a few times. V is TRBV5-1 and J is TRBJ2-5; a weak D match, TRBD1 (5 bases). CDR1 and CDR2 (germline): SGHRS, YFSETQ. CDR3 length: 13 amino acids. V gave up 3 bases and J gave up 4 bases, with 10 bases separating them. The CDR3 DNA reads TGCGCCAGCAGCTCATTCCAGGGAGAGACCCAGTACTTC. Its translation: CASSSFQGETQYF. Looking up the rest from reference TRBV5-1 and TRBJ2-5 gives the full variable domain: KAGVTQTPRYLIKTRGQQVTLSCSPISGHRSVSWYQQTPGQGLQFLFEYFSETQRNKGNFPGRFSGRQFSNSRSEMNVSTLELGDSALYLCASSSFQGETQYFGPGTRLLVL.

CDR3 loop: CASSLQLSPRPSEQFF. In DNA, the CDR3 is TGTGCCAGCAGTCTCCAACTTTCCCCACGGCCCAGTGAGCAGTTCTTC. This sequence joins TRBV7-9 and TRBJ2-1; D gene uncertain. CDR1 and CDR2 from the germline V gene are SEHNR and FQNEAQ (reference sequence). CDR3 length: 16 residues. V was cut by 6 bases and J by 9 bases, with 24 bases left in between.

There are many counts of this clonotype. The CDR3 coding sequence is TGTGCCAGCAGCCTCGAACCGGGACTAGCGGACCAAGAGACCCAGTACTTC. This encodes CASSLEPGLADQETQYF. The rearrangement joins TRBV7-8 to TRBJ2-5, with 11 bases identical to TRBD2. From germline, CDR1 is SGHVS and CDR2 FQNEAQ. CDR3 size: 17 residues. V was clipped by 5 bases and J by 0 bases; unmatched bases: 8.

The chain couples TRBV7-9 to TRBJ2-1, with 7 bases fitting TRBD1. The germline V gene encodes CDR1 SEHNR and CDR2 FQNEAQ (reference sequence). Germline trimming cut 5 bases from V and 4 bases from J; bases unmatched to any gene: 11. The CDR3 has 16 residues. The CDR3 DNA is TGTGCCAGCAGCGGGAACGACAGGGTTGGATACAATGAGCAGTTCTTC. Translation: CASSGNDRVGYNEQFF.

The genes are TRBV7-6 and TRBJ2-5; 9 bases fit TRBD2. The ends lost 0 bases at V and 2 bases at J; junction bases unmatched: 7. The CDR3 runs to 17 residues. Per the germline V gene, CDR1 is SGHVS and CDR2 is FNYEAQ. Here the CDR3 DNA reads TGTGCCAGCAGCTTAGCGTCAGGCAGCGGGGGGCAAGAGACCCAGTACTTC. This translates into CASSLASGSGGQETQYF.

This chain links TRBV29-1 with TRBJ1-2; D is ambiguous. V was trimmed by 2 bases and J by 6 bases, leaving 16 bases between them. Germline CDR1 SQVTM, CDR2 ANQGSEA. The CDR3 extends over 14 amino acids. The CDR3 DNA reads as TGCAGCGTTGAAAGTCCGTCCCCGTCGGATGGCTACACCTTC. This sequence encodes CSVESPSPSDGYTF.

The chain combines TRBV3-1 with TRBJ2-7; D remains unclear. Germline V gene sequence: CDR1 LGHDT, CDR2 YNNKEL (reference sequence). Trimming removed 4 bases from V and 0 bases from J, with 13 bases in between. The CDR3 spans 15 residues. The CDR3: CASSPRSGLSYEQYF. Written as DNA, the CDR3 is TGTGCCAGCAGCCCGCGCTCGGGCCTCTCCTACGAGCAGTACTTC.

This rearrangement joins TRBV6-1 to TRBJ2-7; D is ambiguous. The ends were cut back, 7 bases at V and 2 bases at J, with 9 bases in the middle. CDR3 length: 12 amino acids. Germline V CDR1 and CDR2: MNHNS, SASEGT. CDR3 sequence (DNA): TGTGCCAGCAAGACGTCCACCTACGAGCAGTACTTC. It is translated as CASKTSTYEQYF.

This clonotype occurred a few times. The gene calls are TRBV4-1 and TRBJ1-2, with 7 bases identical to TRBD1. Germline lookup yields CDR1 MGHRA and CDR2 YSYEKL. The CDR3 is 18 residues long. After removal of 1 base from V and 6 bases from J, the junction contained 17 bases not matched to a gene. The CDR3, as DNA: TGCGCCAGCAGCCAAGGCCGGGGACAGAGTTCGGTTGTGGATGGCTACACCTTC. It yields the protein CASSQGRGQSSVVDGYTF.

This chain connects TRBV10-1 to TRBJ1-6; the match to TRBD1 covers 9 bases. CDR1 and CDR2 from the germline V gene are WNHNN and SYGVQD (reference sequence). V gave up 2 bases and J gave up 7 bases; unmatched junction bases: 3. The CDR3 runs to 15 residues. The DNA of the CDR3 is TGCGCCAGCAGTGAGCAGACAGGGGGAAATTCACCCCTCCACTTT. The encoded protein is CASSEQTGGNSPLHF.

This rearrangement joins TRBV28 to TRBJ1-3, with D hard to call. CDR3 size: 12 residues. Germline CDR1 and CDR2: MDHEN and SYDVKM. The ends were cut back, 4 bases at V and 7 bases at J, with 8 bases in the middle. The CDR3 is CASSSPTNTIYF. CDR3 DNA sequence: TGTGCCAGCAGTTCCCCGACCAACACCATATATTTT.

Details on this clonotype: The junction departs from the called germline gene at one end, perhaps through a read error. The gene calls are TRBV27 and TRBJ2-1, with D perhaps given as TRBD1 or TRBD2 (6 bases each). There are 14 residues in the CDR3. Per germline, CDR1 MNHEY and CDR2 SMNVEV (reference sequence). The CDR3 region has the DNA TGTGCCAGCAGGTTATCCCGTGACGGGGGCGAGCAGTTCTTC. Its translation is CASRLSRDGGEQFF.

The genes are TRBV4-1 and TRBJ2-3; unclear D gene. The CDR3 spans 12 residues. Trimming pared 1 base from V and 7 bases from J, leaving 6 bases between. CDR1 is MGHRA and CDR2 is YSYEKL in the germline V gene. The CDR3 here is CASSQARYTQYF. The CDR3 coding sequence is TGCGCCAGCAGCCAAGCACGATATACGCAGTATTTT.

J is TRBJ1-2 and V is TRBV12-3 or TRBV12-4; 7 bases map to TRBD1. The CDR3 is 14 residues long. V lost 6 bases and J lost 4; bases outside the gene matches: 8. The CDR3 DNA sequence: TGTGCCAGCAGCCCCGGGGGACAGCTCTATGGCTACACCTTC. Translated: CASSPGGQLYGYTF.

This chain links TRBV29-1 with TRBJ2-7; TRBD2 agrees at 11 bases. Germline CDR1 SQVTM, CDR2 ANQGSEA. V was clipped by 4 bases and J by 2 bases; unmatched bases: 1. The CDR3 has 13 amino acids. In DNA, the CDR3 is TGCAGCGTTGGGGGACTAGCGGCCTACGAGCAGTACTTC. Translated, it gives CSVGGLAAYEQYF.

This CDR3 is CASIERGGTYEQYF. CDR3 in DNA: TGTGCCAGCATCGAAAGGGGGGGAACCTACGAGCAGTACTTC. J is TRBJ2-4 and V is TRBV6-1, with D possibly being TRBD2 (7 bases). TRBJ2-7 explains the end of the DNA better; the J call may be wrong. CDR3 length: 14 residues. CDR1 is MNHNS and CDR2 is SASEGT in the germline V gene.

This clonotype was recorded many times. This chain links TRBV5-1 with TRBJ2-1; D is undetermined. This CDR3 has 15 residues. Germline lookup yields CDR1 SGHRS and CDR2 YFSETQ. The V gene lost 0 bases and the J gene lost 0 bases, with 7 bases spanning the gap. The CDR3 loop is CASSLDPSSYNEQFF. For the CDR3, the DNA is TGCGCCAGCAGCTTGGACCCAAGCTCCTACAATGAGCAGTTCTTC. Full variable domain (outside the CDR3, taken from reference TRBV5-1 and TRBJ2-1): KAGVTQTPRYLIKTRGQQVTLSCSPISGHRSVSWYQQTPGQGLQFLFEYFSETQRNKGNFPGRFSGRQFSNSRSEMNVSTLELGDSALYLCASSLDPSSYNEQFFGPGTRLTVL.